A single sample gave rise to the 29 T cell receptor beta chains below, sequenced in a study of blood T cell repertoires in COVID-19. Using immunoSEQ multiplex PCR, the repertoire was profiled, and TCRdb retains in-frame clones only, with some absent. The sample has some 450,000 clones, roughly 90% seen once. Sequenced sample: peripheral blood. The receptor set was obtained from a man younger than 30 with COVID-19, enrolled during active disease.

The chain is built from TRBV27 and TRBJ1-6, with 7 bases fitting TRBD1. The CDR3 extends over 14 amino acids. J lost 9 bases, V lost 7 bases, and 9 bases had no gene match. Germline V lookup: CDR1 MNHEY, CDR2 SMNVEV (reference sequence). In DNA, the CDR3 is TGTGCCAGCACTAAGACAGGGTCGGGTTCACCCCTCCACTTT. It codes for CASTKTGSGSPLHF.

The chain carries TRBV27 and TRBJ2-1; TRBD1 matches at 7 bases. Trimming removed 7 bases from V and 6 bases from J; junction bases left unmatched: 6. Germline values: CDR1 MNHEY, CDR2 SMNVEV (reference sequence). This CDR3 comprises 13 residues. CDR3 protein: CASTRQGLNEQFF. CDR3 sequence (DNA): TGTGCCAGCACCCGACAGGGTCTCAATGAGCAGTTCTTC.

The rearrangement uses TRBV5-1 and TRBJ1-2; TRBD1 matches at 10 bases. The V gene end was trimmed by 3 bases and the J gene end by 8 bases; junction bases not matched to a gene: 10. This CDR3 contains 15 residues. Germline V gene lookup returns CDR1 SGHRS and CDR2 YFSETQ. The CDR3 here is CASSWTDRGPGGYTF. The CDR3 DNA reads TGCGCCAGCAGCTGGACCGACAGGGGGCCAGGAGGCTACACCTTC.

This rearrangement joins TRBV5-1 to TRBJ2-1, with D unresolved. Germline V gene data show CDR1 as SGHRS and CDR2 as YFSETQ. The CDR3 consists of 15 residues. Trimming pared 4 bases from V and 0 bases from J, leaving 11 bases between. The CDR3 here is CASSQALGSYNEQFF. In nucleotides, the CDR3 is TGCGCCAGCAGCCAAGCCCTCGGCTCCTACAATGAGCAGTTCTTC. Together with reference TRBV5-1 and TRBJ2-1, the CDR3 gives the full variable domain: KAGVTQTPRYLIKTRGQQVTLSCSPISGHRSVSWYQQTPGQGLQFLFEYFSETQRNKGNFPGRFSGRQFSNSRSEMNVSTLELGDSALYLCASSQALGSYNEQFFGPGTRLTVL.

The rearrangement joins TRBV27 to TRBJ2-1, with D possibly matching TRBD2 (6 bases). Germline V gene lookup returns CDR1 MNHEY and CDR2 SMNVEV (reference sequence). Trimming shortened V by 3 bases and J by 4 bases, and 10 bases separated the two germline ends. The CDR3 totals 14 residues. CDR3 nucleotide sequence: TGTGCCAGCAGTTTGGCTAGCGAGTACAATGAGCAGTTCTTC. Translated, it gives CASSLASEYNEQFF.

V gene TRBV5-5 combines with J gene TRBJ1-6; the D is unclear. The germline CDR1 and CDR2 sequences are SGHKS and YYEKEE (reference sequence). The CDR3 runs to 16 residues. V lost 4 bases and J 0 bases, leaving 11 bases between the germline ends. The CDR3 sequence is CASSRLQSSYNSPLHF. CDR3 sequence (DNA): TGTGCCAGCAGCAGATTACAGAGCTCCTATAATTCACCCCTCCACTTT.

This rearrangement joins TRBV5-4 to TRBJ2-7; possibly TRBD2 for D (5 bases). The germline V and J ends were trimmed by 0 bases and 1 base, with 11 bases remaining between them. This CDR3 comprises 15 residues. The germline gives CDR1 SGHNT, CDR2 YYREEE (reference sequence). CDR3 protein: CASSLGSGSSYEQYF. For the CDR3, the DNA is TGTGCCAGCAGCTTGGGTTCGGGGAGTTCCTACGAGCAGTACTTC.

The V gene is TRBV4-1, the J gene TRBJ1-4; 9 positions agree with TRBD1. Germline CDR1 and CDR2: MGHRA and YSYEKL. The junction had 1 base not matched to a gene; V was cut back by 0 bases and J by 5 bases. The CDR3 is made up of 15 amino acids. For the CDR3, the DNA is TGCGCCAGCAGCCAAGAGGGACAGGGAAATGAAAAACTGTTTTTT. Translating it yields CASSQEGQGNEKLFF.

The chain joins TRBV10-1 to TRBJ2-3; 7 bases agree with TRBD2. CDR3 length: 16 amino acids. Germline-derived CDR1 and CDR2 are WNHNN and SYGVQD (reference sequence). The V segment lost 3 bases and the J segment 4 bases; nucleotides outside the gene matches: 10. The CDR3 DNA reads TGCGCCAGCAGTGAAAGGGTCGGGAGGAGGGCAGATACGCAGTATTTT. Its translation: CASSERVGRRADTQYF.

This chain connects TRBV2 to TRBJ2-7; tentative D call: TRBD2 (5 bases). Trimming removed 6 bases from V and 2 bases from J, with 8 bases in between. CDR3 size: 12 residues. Looked up from germline, CDR1 is SNHLY and CDR2 is FYNNEI. CDR3 bases: TGTGCCAGCAGGAGGGTGACCTACGAGCAGTACTTC. It specifies CASRRVTYEQYF.

This chain uses TRBV5-4 with TRBJ1-1, with 10 bases fitting TRBD1. CDR3 length: 14 residues. J was trimmed by 1 base and V by 5 bases; bases with no gene match: 2. Germline lookup yields CDR1 SGHNT and CDR2 YYREEE (reference sequence). The CDR3 loop is CASSRQGANTEAFF. The CDR3 DNA reads as TGTGCCAGCAGTCGACAGGGGGCGAACACTGAAGCTTTCTTT.

The rearrangement joins TRBV7-9 to TRBJ1-2; D is undetermined. In germline, CDR1 is SEHNR, CDR2 FQNEAQ (reference sequence). The CDR3 loop spans 15 amino acids. V was trimmed by 4 bases and J by 8 bases, leaving 20 bases between them. The CDR3 nucleotides are TGTGCCAGCAGCTCACCCCGGGTCGGGATGGGGGGCTACACCTTC. Protein sequence: CASSSPRVGMGGYTF.

The CDR3 reads CASSTLLGPGELFF. The CDR3 DNA reads TGTGCCAGCAGCACCCTTTTGGGCCCCGGGGAGCTGTTTTTT. V usage is TRBV9 and J usage is TRBJ2-2; D is ambiguous. From germline, CDR1 is SGDLS and CDR2 YYNGEE. The ends were cut back, 4 bases at V and 6 bases at J, with 13 bases in the middle. This CDR3 contains 14 residues.

This clone was detected only once. The chain uses TRBV5-4 and TRBJ2-4; TRBD2 aligns across 8 bases. Unmatched junction bases numbered 6, after V lost 0 bases and J lost 4 bases. This CDR3 is built from 16 residues. Per germline, CDR1 SGHNT and CDR2 YYREEE (reference sequence). The CDR3 protein is CASSLVGSGTKNIQYF. The CDR3, as DNA: TGTGCCAGCAGCTTGGTTGGTAGCGGGACGAAAAACATTCAGTACTTC.

J is TRBJ2-3 and V is TRBV15, with 7 positions matching TRBD2. The CDR3 length is 15 residues. The J segment lost 2 bases and the V segment lost 8 bases, leaving 10 bases of the junction unmatched. The germline CDR1 and CDR2 sequences are LNHNV and YYDKDF (reference sequence). The CDR3 bases are TGTGCCACCCGTGCTGGCGGGGGTCCCACAGATACGCAGTATTTT. Amino acid sequence: CATRAGGGPTDTQYF.

This clone was recorded only once. This chain uses TRBV24-1 with TRBJ2-3, with D perhaps matching TRBD2 (6 bases). Trimming stripped 0 bases from V and 2 bases from J, with 8 bases between. In germline, CDR1 is KGHDR, CDR2 SFDVKD. The CDR3 contains 15 residues. CDR3 bases: TGTGCCACCAGTGATTTGTGGGGGGACACAGATACGCAGTATTTT. This gives the protein CATSDLWGDTDTQYF.

The chain recombines TRBV6-5 with TRBJ1-1; a possible D gene is TRBD1 (5 bases). V shed 11 bases and J shed 2 bases, with 18 bases lying between them. Per germline, CDR1 MNHEY and CDR2 SVGAGI. CDR3 length equals 14 residues. CDR3 loop: CALARGGVNTEAFF. The DNA of the CDR3 is TGTGCCCTCGCACGTGGGGGGGTTAACACTGAAGCTTTCTTT.

The chain couples TRBV18 to TRBJ1-2; D gene uncertain. The V end was cut by 0 bases, the J end by 0 bases, with 8 bases between. The CDR3 loop spans 15 amino acids. Germline assignment: CDR1 KGHSH and CDR2 LQKENI. For the CDR3, the DNA is TGTGCCAGCTCACCACCGAGAGGAGCTAACTATGGCTACACCTTC. This encodes CASSPPRGANYGYTF.

The V gene is TRBV5-8, the J gene TRBJ1-5; possibly TRBD1 for D (6 bases). From germline, CDR1 is SGHTS and CDR2 YDEGEE. With 1 base removed from V and 3 bases from J, the gap between germline ends came to 14 bases. This CDR3 spans 16 amino acids. The CDR3, as DNA: TGTGCCAGCAGCTTGCGGACCCCAGGGGACAATCAGCCCCAGCATTTT. It yields the protein CASSLRTPGDNQPQHF. The variable domain in full, completed from reference TRBV5-8 and TRBJ1-5, reads EAGVTQSPTHLIKTRGQQATLRCSPISGHTSVYWYQQALGLGLQFLLWYDEGEERNRGNFPPRFSGRQFPNYSSELNVNALELEDSALYLCASSLRTPGDNQPQHFGDGTRLSIL.

CDR3 region: CAISASTDTQYF. CDR3 DNA sequence: TGTGCCATCAGTGCTAGCACAGATACGCAGTATTTT. The rearrangement uses TRBV10-3 and TRBJ2-3; D is uncertain. Germline CDR1 is ENHRY and CDR2 is SYGVKD. The CDR3 loop spans 12 amino acids. Deletions cut 4 bases from V and 0 bases from J, with 2 bases between.

The chain uses TRBV5-1 and TRBJ2-3; 7 bases line up with TRBD2. Trimming removed 2 bases from V and 2 bases from J; junction bases left unmatched: 11. The CDR3 loop spans 17 amino acids. Germline CDR1 SGHRS, CDR2 YFSETQ. CDR3 sequence reads: CASSFATIAGYTDTQYF. The CDR3 nucleotides are TGCGCCAGCAGCTTCGCTACCATAGCGGGCTACACAGATACGCAGTATTTT.

This chain connects TRBV5-1 to TRBJ2-1; TRBD1 matches 8 bases. From germline, CDR1 is SGHRS and CDR2 YFSETQ. The CDR3 has 14 amino acids. V shed 5 bases and J 3 bases; nucleotides not matched to a gene: 4. The DNA for the CDR3 is TGCGCCAGCAGGGAGACAGGGGTCTACAATGAGCAGTTCTTC. Translation gives CASRETGVYNEQFF.

The J gene is TRBJ2-7, the V gene TRBV3-1 (or the pseudogene TRBV3-2); 9 nucleotides line up with TRBD1. Germline V gene sequence: CDR1 LGHDT, CDR2 YNNKEL (reference sequence). This CDR3 is built from 14 residues. J was trimmed by 5 bases and V by 6 bases; bases with no gene match: 8. The CDR3 region has the DNA TGTGCCAGCAGTCAACAGGGGGCGCGTAACGAGCAGTACTTC. Encoded protein: CASSQQGARNEQYF.

CDR3 residues: CASSQGRQGDYGYTF. The CDR3 DNA follows: TGTGCCAGCAGCCAGGGGAGGCAGGGTGACTATGGCTACACCTTC. The V gene is TRBV3-1 (or the pseudogene TRBV3-2), the J gene TRBJ1-2, with a weak D call TRBD1 (5 bases). Germline CDR1 is LGHDT and CDR2 is YNNKEL (reference sequence). This CDR3 is built from 15 residues. V dropped 3 bases and J dropped 3 bases, with 14 bases sitting between them.

The chain has TRBV6-4 and TRBJ2-6; 10 bases match TRBD2. This CDR3 is built from 16 residues. V dropped 3 bases and J dropped 4; count of bases not matched to a gene: 3. From germline, CDR1 is MRHNA and CDR2 SNTAGT. The CDR3 DNA follows: TGTGCCAGCAGTGAAAGCGGGGGGGCCGGGGCCAACGTCCTGACTTTC. It specifies CASSESGGAGANVLTF.

The chain has TRBV11-1 and TRBJ2-7, with a possible D match to TRBD1 (6 bases). The CDR3 has 13 amino acids. CDR1 is SGHAT, CDR2 FQDESV, per germline (reference sequence). Trimming pared 5 bases from V and 9 bases from J, leaving 17 bases between. CDR3 sequence reads: CASSNLGQIGQYF. The CDR3 DNA follows: TGTGCCAGCAGCAACCTCGGACAGATCGGGCAGTACTTC.

This chain connects TRBV7-2 to TRBJ1-2, with TRBD1 as a possible D gene (5 bases). Trimming shortened V by 6 bases and J by 2 bases, and 19 bases separated the two germline ends. This CDR3 is 16 amino acids long. Germline loops: CDR1 SGHTA, CDR2 FQGNSA. CDR3 DNA sequence: TGTGCCAGCAGTAAGGGCCCCCAGGGATCAAACTATGGCTACACCTTC. As protein: CASSKGPQGSNYGYTF.

Worth noting for this clone: Other DNA sequences within the sample encode an identical CDR3. The gene calls are TRBV15 and TRBJ2-5; possibly TRBD2 for D (6 bases). V dropped 0 bases and J dropped 0 bases, with 8 bases sitting between them. Germline V gene data show CDR1 as LNHNV and CDR2 as YYDKDF (reference sequence). The CDR3 covers 15 residues. CDR3 nucleotides: TGTGCCACCAGCAGAGATCGGGGGTACCAAGAGACCCAGTACTTC. Translation: CATSRDRGYQETQYF.

This chain links TRBV2 with TRBJ1-2; D is uncertain. Germline CDR1 SNHLY, CDR2 FYNNEI. The CDR3 contains 14 residues. V was pared by 2 bases and J by 2 bases, with 9 bases between. The chain's CDR3 is CASSESRENYGYTF. The CDR3, as DNA: TGTGCCAGCAGTGAAAGTCGGGAGAACTATGGCTACACCTTC. Together with reference TRBV2 and TRBJ1-2, the CDR3 gives the full variable domain: EPEVTQTPSHQVTQMGQEVILRCVPISNHLYFYWYRQILGQKVEFLVSFYNNEISEKSEIFDDQFSVERPDGSNFTLKIRSTKLEDSAMYFCASSESRENYGYTFGSGTRLTVV.